The source of this T cell receptor beta chain is a study of post-analysis software for immune sequencing data. Study in general: There were relapsing-remitting, secondary progressive and progressive-relapsing multiple sclerosis among the disease courses included.

Study findings and constraints: The study found significantly lower normalized Chao1 diversity in multiple sclerosis patients than in controls. The study found TRBV5-6, TRBV5-1 and TRBV20-1 among about five TRBV segments more frequent in patients than controls. Batch-mates among the samples co-clustered strongly by F measure.

In this sample, this clonotype turned up a few times. The target antigen is unknown. The V gene's germline CDR1 is SGHRS and CDR2 YFSETQ. V was trimmed by 4 bases and J by 3 bases, leaving 12 bases between them. This CDR3 has 14 amino acids. The TCR beta cDNA libraries carried unique molecular identifiers. Once roughly 0.9 to 10 million T cells were used, some 500,000 cDNA molecules resulted. MiXCR, applied by TCRdb to the PCR reads, yields one record per CDR3 protein. The sample holds about 540,000 distinct CDR3 sequences, around 34% seen once. The chain carries TRBV5-1 and TRBJ2-3, with D maybe TRBD1 (5 bases). The origin of this receptor is a girl aged 2-17 years with multiple sclerosis. Sequencing input: blood. DNA for the CDR3: TGCGCCAGCAGCCGGACACAAGTTACAGATACGCAGTATTTT. It specifies CASSRTQVTDTQYF.